These T cell receptor beta chains were read from a single sample in a study of metastatic and nonmetastatic thyroid tumors. TCRdb called clones again from the PCR reads with MiXCR. Of approximately 20,000 clones in the sample, 10% to 15% were seen once. The sample taken for sequencing was blood. These receptors were collected from a female donor with papillary thyroid cancer or a benign thyroid nodule (not recorded which). Some clones in this sample may be carry-over from other donors' samples. Each CDR3 is given with its conserved first and last residue. The D gene is left open where the match is weak. Clone sizes are given selectively: once, few, many, or a class where the clone is expanded.

J gene: TRBJ2-5; D gene: TRBD1; clone size: many; V gene: TRBV28; CDR3 protein: CASSLQGAETQYF; CDR3 DNA: TGTGCCAGCAGTTTACAGGGGGCGGAGACCCAGTACTTC
J gene: TRBJ2-3; D gene: .; clone size: medium-sized; V gene: TRBV2; CDR3 protein: CASSGSGASDTQYF; CDR3 DNA: TGTGCCAGCAGTGGGTCAGGGGCCTCGGATACGCAGTATTTT
J gene: TRBJ1-2; D gene: .; clone size: many; V gene: TRBV28; CDR3 protein: CASSQSGTVQDYTF; CDR3 DNA: TGTGCCAGCAGTCAATCCGGGACGGTCCAAGACTACACCTTC
J gene: TRBJ1-3; D gene: TRBD1; clone size: many; V gene: TRBV5-1; CDR3 protein: CASSLTGAGNTIYF; CDR3 DNA: TGCGCCAGCAGCCTCACAGGGGCTGGAAACACCATATATTTT
J gene: TRBJ1-4; D gene: TRBD1; clone size: many; V gene: TRBV19; CDR3 protein: CASSTGTGNEKLFF; CDR3 DNA: TGTGCCAGTAGTACCGGGACAGGTAACGAAAAACTGTTTTTT
J gene: TRBJ2-3; D gene: .; clone size: many; V gene: TRBV11-1; CDR3 protein: CASSLVGGSADTQYF; CDR3 DNA: TGTGCCAGCAGCTTAGTAGGAGGGAGCGCGGATACGCAGTATTTT
J gene: TRBJ1-2; D gene: .; clone size: many; V gene: TRBV5-4; CDR3 protein: CASSRDGVNYGYTF; CDR3 DNA: TGTGCCAGCAGCCGGGACGGCGTTAACTATGGCTACACCTTC
J gene: TRBJ2-7; D gene: .; clone size: few; V gene: TRBV27; CDR3 protein: CASSPTQGGYEQYF; CDR3 DNA: TGTGCCAGCAGTCCGACTCAGGGGGGCTACGAGCAGTACTTC
J gene: TRBJ1-5; D gene: .; clone size: many; V gene: TRBV19; CDR3 protein: CASRRGVGRNQPQHF; CDR3 DNA: TGTGCCAGTAGACGGGGGGTTGGGCGCAATCAGCCCCAGCATTTT
J gene: TRBJ1-5; D gene: TRBD1; clone size: medium-sized; V gene: TRBV12-3/TRBV12-4; CDR3 protein: CASRLDRGQPQHF; CDR3 DNA: TGTGCCAGCAGGCTGGACAGGGGGCAGCCCCAGCATTTT
J gene: TRBJ2-7; D gene: .; clone size: many; V gene: TRBV7-2; CDR3 protein: CASSFMNRRNEQYF; CDR3 DNA: TGTGCCAGCAGCTTCATGAACCGGCGCAACGAGCAGTACTTC
J gene: TRBJ2-1; D gene: TRBD2; clone size: many; V gene: TRBV20-1; CDR3 protein: CSAVTSDRSNEQFF; CDR3 DNA: TGCAGTGCCGTTACTAGCGACCGCTCCAATGAGCAGTTCTTC
J gene: TRBJ1-6; D gene: .; clone size: few; V gene: TRBV28; CDR3 protein: CASSPETGGGSPLHF; CDR3 DNA: TGTGCCAGCAGTCCCGAGACCGGGGGGGGTTCACCCCTCCACTTT
J gene: TRBJ1-2; D gene: .; clone size: many; V gene: TRBV4-3; CDR3 protein: CASSLTGEGGGYTF; CDR3 DNA: TGCGCCAGCAGTCTTACCGGGGAGGGCGGGGGCTACACCTTC
J gene: TRBJ2-1; D gene: TRBD2; clone size: many; V gene: TRBV6-4; CDR3 protein: CASSDWLAGMDEQFF; CDR3 DNA: TGTGCCAGCAGTGACTGGCTAGCGGGTATGGATGAGCAGTTCTTC
J gene: TRBJ2-1; D gene: .; clone size: many; V gene: TRBV3-1; CDR3 protein: CASSQYRDRSYNEQFF; CDR3 DNA: TGTGCCAGCAGCCAATACCGGGACCGCTCCTACAATGAGCAGTTCTTC
J gene: TRBJ1-6; D gene: .; clone size: .; V gene: TRBV5-1; CDR3 protein: CASSLGAGVPFSPLHF; CDR3 DNA: TGCGCCAGCAGCTTAGGGGCCGGCGTGCCTTTTTCACCCCTCCACTTT